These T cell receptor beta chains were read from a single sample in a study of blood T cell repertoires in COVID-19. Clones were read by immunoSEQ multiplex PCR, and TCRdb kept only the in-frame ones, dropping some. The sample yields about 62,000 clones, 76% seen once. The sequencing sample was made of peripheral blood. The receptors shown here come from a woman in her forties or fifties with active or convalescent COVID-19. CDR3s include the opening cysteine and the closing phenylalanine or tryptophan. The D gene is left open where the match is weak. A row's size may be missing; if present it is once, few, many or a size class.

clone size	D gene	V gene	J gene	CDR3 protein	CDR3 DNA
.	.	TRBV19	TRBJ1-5	CASSMGLGASQPQHF	TGTGCCAGTAGTATGGGCTTGGGGGCGAGTCAGCCCCAGCATTTT
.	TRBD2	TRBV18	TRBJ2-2	CASSPPRVRGRAGGELFF	TGTGCCAGCTCACCACCGAGAGTTCGGGGGAGGGCCGGCGGGGAGCTGTTTTTT
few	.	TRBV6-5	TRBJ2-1	CASSSANRYNEQFF	TGTGCCAGCAGTTCCGCCAACAGGTACAATGAGCAGTTCTTC
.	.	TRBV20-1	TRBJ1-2	CSAVRGDGYTF	TGCAGTGCGGTGCGGGGGGATGGCTACACCTTC
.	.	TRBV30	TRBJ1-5	CAWRSRDNQPQHF	TGTGCCTGGAGAAGCAGGGACAATCAGCCCCAGCATTTT
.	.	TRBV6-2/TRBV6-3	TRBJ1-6	CASSPRGGISYNSPLHF	TGTGCCAGCAGCCCTCGGGGGGGCATCTCCTATAATTCACCCCTCCACTTT
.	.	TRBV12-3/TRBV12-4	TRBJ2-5	CASRDGPKTQYF	TGTGCCAGCAGAGATGGGCCAAAGACCCAGTACTTC
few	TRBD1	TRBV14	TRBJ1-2	CASSPRGGGLGYTF	TGTGCCAGCAGCCCAAGAGGAGGGGGCCTTGGCTACACCTTC
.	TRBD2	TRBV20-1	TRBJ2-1	CSASSPSGSYNEQFF	TGCAGTGCTAGTAGTCCTAGCGGCTCCTACAATGAGCAGTTCTTC
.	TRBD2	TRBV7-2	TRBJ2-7	CASSPGGTNRYEQYF	TGTGCCAGCAGCCCGGGGGGGACTAACCGCTACGAGCAGTACTTC
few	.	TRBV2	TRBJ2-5	CASSELSYQETQYF	TGTGCCAGCAGTGAATTGTCATACCAAGAGACCCAGTACTTC
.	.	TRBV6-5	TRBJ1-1	CASRGLLNTEAFF	TGTGCCAGCAGGGGACTTTTGAACACTGAAGCTTTCTTT
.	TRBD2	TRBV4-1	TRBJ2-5	CASSQEASGNQGETQYF	TGCGCCAGCAGCCAAGAGGCTAGCGGGAATCAAGGGGAGACCCAGTACTTC
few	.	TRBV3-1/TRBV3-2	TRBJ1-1	CASSQARSGANAF	TGTGCCAGCAGCCAAGCTAGGTCTGGAGCGAACGCCTTT
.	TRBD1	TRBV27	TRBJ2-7	CASSPRTGYEQYF	TGTGCCAGCAGTCCCCGGACAGGCTACGAGCAGTACTTC
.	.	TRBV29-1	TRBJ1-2	CSVDRGMNYGYTF	TGCAGCGTTGATCGGGGAATGAACTATGGCTACACCTTC
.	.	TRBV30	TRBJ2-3	CAWSVMGGTDTQYF	TGTGCCTGGAGTGTGATGGGGGGAACAGATACGCAGTATTTT
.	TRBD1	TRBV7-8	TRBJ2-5	CASSLGFWTGGSETQYF	TGTGCCAGCAGCTTAGGGTTTTGGACAGGGGGATCGGAGACCCAGTACTTC
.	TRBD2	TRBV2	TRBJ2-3	CASTATSGSSDTQYF	TGTGCCAGCACCGCGACTAGCGGATCCTCAGATACGCAGTATTTT
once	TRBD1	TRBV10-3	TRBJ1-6	CAIKGTGDSPLHF	TGTGCCATCAAAGGGACAGGAGATTCACCCCTCCACTTT
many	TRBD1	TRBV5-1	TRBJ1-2	CASKEDRDYGYTF	TGCGCCAGCAAAGAGGACAGGGACTATGGCTACACCTTC
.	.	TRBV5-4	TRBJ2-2	CASSFDRRIGELFF	TGTGCCAGCAGCTTTGACAGGCGAATCGGGGAGCTGTTTTTT
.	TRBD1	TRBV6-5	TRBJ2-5	CASRDTGGGETQYF	TGTGCCAGCAGGGACACAGGGGGCGGGGAGACCCAGTACTTC
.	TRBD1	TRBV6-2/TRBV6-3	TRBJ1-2	CASSYSGTGLLNYGYTF	TGTGCCAGCAGTTACTCGGGGACAGGCCTCTTGAACTATGGCTACACCTTC
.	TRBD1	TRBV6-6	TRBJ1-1	CASSSRQGFMNTEAFF	TGTGCCAGCAGTTCTAGACAGGGTTTCATGAACACTGAAGCTTTCTTT
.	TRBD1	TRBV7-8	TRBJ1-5	CASSPDRDNQPQHF	TGTGCCAGCAGCCCTGACAGGGACAATCAGCCCCAGCATTTT
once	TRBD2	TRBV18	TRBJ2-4	CASSPELAVAKNIQYF	TGTGCCAGCTCACCGGAGCTAGCGGTAGCCAAAAACATTCAGTACTTC
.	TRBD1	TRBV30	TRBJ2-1	CAWSSGGIYNEQFF	TGTGCCTGGAGTTCAGGGGGCATATACAATGAGCAGTTCTTC
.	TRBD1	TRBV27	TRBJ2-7	CASSLRGQGQTYEQYF	TGTGCCAGCAGTTTGAGGGGACAGGGACAAACCTACGAGCAGTACTTC
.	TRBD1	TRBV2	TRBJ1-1	CASLDPLHRGAMNTEAFF	TGTGCCAGCCTCGATCCATTACACAGGGGCGCTATGAACACTGAAGCTTTCTTT
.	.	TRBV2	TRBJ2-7	CASSEGSAYEQYF	TGTGCCAGCAGTGAAGGCAGTGCATACGAGCAGTACTTC
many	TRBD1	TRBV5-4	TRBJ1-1	CASSFDRGRNTEAFF	TGTGCCAGCAGCTTTGACAGGGGGAGGAACACTGAAGCTTTCTTT
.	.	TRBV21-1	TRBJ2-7	CASSKAGTGIRSVHEQYF	TGTGCCAGCAGCAAAGCCGGGACAGGGATTCGCTCGGTCCACGAGCAGTACTTC
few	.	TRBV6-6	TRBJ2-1	CASIDGNGNEQFF	TGTGCCAGCATAGACGGGAATGGGAATGAGCAGTTCTTC
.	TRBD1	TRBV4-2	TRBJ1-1	CASSRPGTGNGEAFF	TGTGCCAGCAGCCGACCCGGGACAGGGAATGGTGAAGCTTTCTTT
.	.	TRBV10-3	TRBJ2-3	CAISQSAGRGASPDTQYF	TGTGCCATCAGTCAATCCGCGGGGAGGGGGGCGTCCCCAGATACGCAGTATTTT
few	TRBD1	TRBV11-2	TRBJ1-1	CASSRPGTGMANTEAFF	TGTGCCAGCAGCCGTCCCGGGACAGGGATGGCGAACACTGAAGCTTTCTTT
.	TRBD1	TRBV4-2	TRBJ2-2	CASSQSSGGAYTGELFF	TGTGCCAGCAGCCAAAGCTCAGGGGGCGCTTACACCGGGGAGCTGTTTTTT
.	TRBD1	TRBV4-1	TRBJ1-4	CASSQDQGTGEGEKLFF	TGCGCCAGCAGCCAAGATCAGGGGACAGGGGAAGGAGAAAAACTGTTTTTT
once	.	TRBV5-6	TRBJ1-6	CASSGGPRYRPLHF	TGTGCCAGCAGCGGCGGGCCTCGGTACAGACCCCTCCACTTT
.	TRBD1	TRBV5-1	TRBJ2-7	CASRQRDRVLNEQYF	TGCGCCAGCAGGCAACGGGACAGGGTCTTAAACGAGCAGTACTTC
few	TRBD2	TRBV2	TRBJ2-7	CASSFGTSGSEQYF	TGTGCCAGCAGTTTCGGGACTAGCGGGAGTGAGCAGTACTTC
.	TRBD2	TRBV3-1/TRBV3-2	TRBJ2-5	CASSRFKAGFQETQYF	TGTGCCAGCAGCCGATTCAAAGCGGGATTTCAAGAGACCCAGTACTTC
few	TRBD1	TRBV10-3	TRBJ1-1	CAISESGRTGDGTEAFF	TGTGCCATCAGTGAGTCGGGAAGGACAGGTGATGGCACTGAAGCTTTCTTT
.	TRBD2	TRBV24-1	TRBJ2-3	CATSDLRLAGGDTQYF	TGTGCCACCAGTGATTTGAGGCTAGCGGGGGGGGATACGCAGTATTTT
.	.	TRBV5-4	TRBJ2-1	CASIPGGTASYNEQFF	TGTGCCAGCATCCCTGGGGGGACAGCTTCCTACAATGAGCAGTTCTTC
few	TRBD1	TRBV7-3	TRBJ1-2	CASSLDRTGSYTF	TGTGCCAGCAGCTTGGACAGGACGGGGAGCTACACCTTC
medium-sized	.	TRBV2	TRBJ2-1	CASSSQAVTYNEQFF	TGTGCCAGCAGTTCACAGGCGGTAACGTACAATGAGCAGTTCTTC
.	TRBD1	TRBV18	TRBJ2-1	CASSRPGQIYNEQFF	TGTGCCAGCTCAAGACCGGGACAGATCTACAATGAGCAGTTCTTC
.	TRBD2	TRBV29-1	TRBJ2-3	CSVGRSGRADTQYF	TGCAGCGTTGGGAGAAGCGGGAGGGCAGATACGCAGTATTTT
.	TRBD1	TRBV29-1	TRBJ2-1	CSAGQGIAYNEQFF	TGCAGCGCCGGACAGGGGATCGCCTACAATGAGCAGTTCTTC
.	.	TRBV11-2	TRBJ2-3	CASTREWGADTQYF	TGTGCCAGCACCAGGGAGTGGGGGGCAGATACGCAGTATTTT
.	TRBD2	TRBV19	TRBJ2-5	CASMTSGRAQETQYF	TGTGCCAGTATGACTAGCGGGAGGGCCCAAGAGACCCAGTACTTC
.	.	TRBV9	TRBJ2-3	CASSVISSSDTQYF	TGTGCCAGCAGCGTAATTAGTAGTTCAGATACGCAGTATTTT
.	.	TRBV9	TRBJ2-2	CASSKEANTGELFF	TGTGCCAGCAGCAAGGAGGCAAACACCGGGGAGCTGTTTTTT
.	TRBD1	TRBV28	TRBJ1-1	CASSLWDRGAFF	TGTGCCAGCAGTTTATGGGACAGGGGAGCTTTCTTT
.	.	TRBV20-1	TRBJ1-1	CSARDAAEAFF	TGCAGTGCTAGAGATGCGGCTGAAGCTTTCTTT
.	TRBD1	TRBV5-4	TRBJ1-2	CASSLENRGYGYTF	TGTGCCAGCAGCTTGGAGAACAGGGGGTATGGCTACACCTTC